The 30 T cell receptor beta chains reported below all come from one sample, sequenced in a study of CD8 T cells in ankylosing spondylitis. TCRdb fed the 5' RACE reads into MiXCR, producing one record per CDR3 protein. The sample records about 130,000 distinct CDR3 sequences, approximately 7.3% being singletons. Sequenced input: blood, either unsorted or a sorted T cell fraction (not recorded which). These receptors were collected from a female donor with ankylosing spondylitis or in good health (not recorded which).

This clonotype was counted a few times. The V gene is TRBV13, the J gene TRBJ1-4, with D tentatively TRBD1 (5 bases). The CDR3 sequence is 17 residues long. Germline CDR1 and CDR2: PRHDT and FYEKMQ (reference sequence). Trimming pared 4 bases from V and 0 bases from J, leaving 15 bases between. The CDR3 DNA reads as TGTGCCAGCAGCTGGACCGGGGACCCTGCAACTAATGAAAAACTGTTTTTT. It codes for CASSWTGDPATNEKLFF. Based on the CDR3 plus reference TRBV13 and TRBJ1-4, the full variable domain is AAGVIQSPRHLIKEKRETATLKCYPIPRHDTVYWYQQGPGQDPQFLISFYEKMQSDKGSIPDRFSAQQFSDYHSELNMSSLELGDSALYFCASSWTGDPATNEKLFFGSGTQLSVL.

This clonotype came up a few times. The CDR3 here is CASSLGPSTEQYF. CDR3 bases: TGTGCCAGCAGCTTGGGGCCCTCTACCGAGCAGTACTTC. The chain uses TRBV7-2 and TRBJ2-7; possibly TRBD1 for D (5 bases). Trimming removed 3 bases from V and 6 bases from J, with 12 bases in between. Germline V gene sequence: CDR1 SGHTA, CDR2 FQGNSA. CDR3 length: 13 amino acids.

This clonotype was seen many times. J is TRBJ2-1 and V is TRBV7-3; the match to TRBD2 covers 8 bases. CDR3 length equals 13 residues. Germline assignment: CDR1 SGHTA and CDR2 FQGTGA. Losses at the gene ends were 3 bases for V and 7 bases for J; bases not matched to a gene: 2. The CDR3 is CASSLGLGNEQFF. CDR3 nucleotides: TGTGCCAGCAGCTTGGGACTAGGTAATGAGCAGTTCTTC.

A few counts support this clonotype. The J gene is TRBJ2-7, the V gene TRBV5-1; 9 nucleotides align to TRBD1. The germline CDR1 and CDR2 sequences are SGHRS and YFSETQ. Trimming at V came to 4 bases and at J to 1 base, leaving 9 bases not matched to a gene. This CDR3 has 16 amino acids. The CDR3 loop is CASSLFPGQGSYEQYF. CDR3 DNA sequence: TGCGCCAGCAGCCTCTTCCCGGGACAGGGATCCTACGAGCAGTACTTC.

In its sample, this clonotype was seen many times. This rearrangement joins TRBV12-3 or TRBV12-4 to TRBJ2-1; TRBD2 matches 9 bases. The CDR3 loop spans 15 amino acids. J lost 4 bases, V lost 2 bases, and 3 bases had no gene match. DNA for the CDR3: TGTGCCAGCAGTTTATTGACTAGCGGTTACAATGAGCAGTTCTTC. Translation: CASSLLTSGYNEQFF.

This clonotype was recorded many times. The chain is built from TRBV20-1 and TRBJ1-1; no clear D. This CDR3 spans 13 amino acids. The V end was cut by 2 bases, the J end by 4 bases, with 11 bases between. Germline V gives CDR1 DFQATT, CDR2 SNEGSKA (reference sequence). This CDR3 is CSARTFGGTEAFF. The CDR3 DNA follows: TGCAGTGCTAGAACTTTCGGTGGCACTGAAGCTTTCTTT.

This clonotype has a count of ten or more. The CDR3 region has the DNA TGTGCCAGCAGTCGCCTCGGGACGGGAAACACCATATATTTT. Amino acids: CASSRLGTGNTIYF. The chain couples TRBV7-2 to TRBJ1-3; weak D call: TRBD1 (5 bases). Trimming removed 6 bases from V and 4 bases from J, with 13 bases in between. The CDR3 covers 14 residues. Germline CDR1 SGHTA, CDR2 FQGNSA.

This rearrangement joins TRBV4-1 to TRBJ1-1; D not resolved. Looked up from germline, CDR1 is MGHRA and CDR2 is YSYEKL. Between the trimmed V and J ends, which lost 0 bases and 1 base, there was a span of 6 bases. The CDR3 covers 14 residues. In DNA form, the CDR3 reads TGCGCCAGCAGCCAAGACTCGGGGAACACTGAAGCTTTCTTT. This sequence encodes CASSQDSGNTEAFF.

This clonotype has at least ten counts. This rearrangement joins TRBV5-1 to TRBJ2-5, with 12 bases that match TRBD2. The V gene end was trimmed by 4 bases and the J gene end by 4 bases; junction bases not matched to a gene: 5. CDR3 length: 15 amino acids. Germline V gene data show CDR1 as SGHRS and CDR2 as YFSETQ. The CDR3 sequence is CASSTGLAGRETQYF. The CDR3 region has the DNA TGCGCCAGCAGCACCGGACTAGCGGGAAGAGAGACCCAGTACTTC. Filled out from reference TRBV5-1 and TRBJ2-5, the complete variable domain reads KAGVTQTPRYLIKTRGQQVTLSCSPISGHRSVSWYQQTPGQGLQFLFEYFSETQRNKGNFPGRFSGRQFSNSRSEMNVSTLELGDSALYLCASSTGLAGRETQYFGPGTRLLVL.

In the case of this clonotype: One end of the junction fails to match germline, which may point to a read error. The CDR3 sequence is CASSRLREVVVTEVFF. CDR3 DNA sequence: TGTGCCAGCAGCCGACTCCGGGAGGTTGTGGTCACTGAAGTTTTCTTT. The J gene is TRBJ1-1, the V gene TRBV7-2; D remains ambiguous. There are 16 residues in the CDR3. Germline V lookup: CDR1 SGHTA, CDR2 FQGNSA.

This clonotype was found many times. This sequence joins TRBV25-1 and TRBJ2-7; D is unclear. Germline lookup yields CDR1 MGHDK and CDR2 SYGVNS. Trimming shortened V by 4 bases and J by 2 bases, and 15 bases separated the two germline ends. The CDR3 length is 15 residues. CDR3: CASSAVGPGTYEQYF. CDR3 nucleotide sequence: TGTGCCAGCAGTGCTGTAGGCCCAGGAACCTACGAGCAGTACTTC.

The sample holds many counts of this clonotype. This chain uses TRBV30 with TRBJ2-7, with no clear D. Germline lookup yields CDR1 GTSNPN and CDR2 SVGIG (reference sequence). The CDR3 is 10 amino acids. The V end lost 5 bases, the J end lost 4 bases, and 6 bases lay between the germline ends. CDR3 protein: CAWGYYEQYF. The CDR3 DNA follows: TGTGCCTGGGGTTATTACGAGCAGTACTTC. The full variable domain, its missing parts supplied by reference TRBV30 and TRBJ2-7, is SQTIHQWPATLVQPVGSPLSLECTVEGTSNPNLYWYRQAAGRGLQLLFYSVGIGQISSEVPQNLSASRPQDRQFILSSKKLLLSDSGFYLCAWGYYEQYFGPGTRLTVT.

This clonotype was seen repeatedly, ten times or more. CDR3 nucleotides: TGTGCCAGCAGCTCATTCTCGACGGGAGGTTATGGCTACACCTTC. This translates into CASSSFSTGGYGYTF. The chain links TRBV7-9 to TRBJ1-2; D remains unclear. The CDR3 loop spans 15 amino acids. In germline, CDR1 is SEHNR, CDR2 FQNEAQ (reference sequence). The germline V and J ends were trimmed by 4 bases and 5 bases, with 17 bases remaining between them.

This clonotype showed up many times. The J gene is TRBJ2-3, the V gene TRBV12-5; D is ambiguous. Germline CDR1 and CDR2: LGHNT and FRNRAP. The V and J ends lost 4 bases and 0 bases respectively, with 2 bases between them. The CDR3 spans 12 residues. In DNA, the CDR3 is TGTGCTAGTGGTTCGAGCACAGATACGCAGTATTTT. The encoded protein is CASGSSTDTQYF.

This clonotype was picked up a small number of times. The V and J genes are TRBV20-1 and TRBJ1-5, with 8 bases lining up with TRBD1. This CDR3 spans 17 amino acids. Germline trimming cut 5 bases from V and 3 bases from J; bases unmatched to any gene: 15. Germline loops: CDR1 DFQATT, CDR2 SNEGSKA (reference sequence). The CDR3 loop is CSAVKPGTTGVNQPQHF. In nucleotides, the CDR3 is TGCAGTGCTGTCAAACCGGGAACGACAGGGGTCAATCAGCCCCAGCATTTT.

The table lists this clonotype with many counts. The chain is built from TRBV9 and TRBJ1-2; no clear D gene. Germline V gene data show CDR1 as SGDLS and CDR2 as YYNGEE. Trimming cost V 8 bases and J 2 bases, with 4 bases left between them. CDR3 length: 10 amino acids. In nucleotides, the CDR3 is TGTGCCAGTTTAAACTATGGCTACACCTTC. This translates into CASLNYGYTF.

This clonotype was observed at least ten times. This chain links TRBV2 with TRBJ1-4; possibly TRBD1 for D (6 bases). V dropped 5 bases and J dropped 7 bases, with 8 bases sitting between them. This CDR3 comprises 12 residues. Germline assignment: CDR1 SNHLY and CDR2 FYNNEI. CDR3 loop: CASSLGAEKLFF. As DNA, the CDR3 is TGTGCCAGCAGTTTGGGGGCTGAAAAACTGTTTTTT. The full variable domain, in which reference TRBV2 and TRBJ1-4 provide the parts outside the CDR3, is EPEVTQTPSHQVTQMGQEVILRCVPISNHLYFYWYRQILGQKVEFLVSFYNNEISEKSEIFDDQFSVERPDGSNFTLKIRSTKLEDSAMYFCASSLGAEKLFFGSGTQLSVL.

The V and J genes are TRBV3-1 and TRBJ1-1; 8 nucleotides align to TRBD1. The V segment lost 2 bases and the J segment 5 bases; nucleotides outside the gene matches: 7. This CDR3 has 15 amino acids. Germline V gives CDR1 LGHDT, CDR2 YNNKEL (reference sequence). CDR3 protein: CASSQRQGLSTEAFF. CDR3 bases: TGTGCCAGCAGCCAACGACAGGGGTTGAGTACTGAAGCTTTCTTT.

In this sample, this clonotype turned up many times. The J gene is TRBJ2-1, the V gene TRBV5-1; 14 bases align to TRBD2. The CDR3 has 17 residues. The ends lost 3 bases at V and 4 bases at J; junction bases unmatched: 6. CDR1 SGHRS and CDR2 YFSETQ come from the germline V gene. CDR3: CASSWVGLAGVYNEQFF. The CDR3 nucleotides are TGCGCCAGCAGCTGGGTGGGACTAGCGGGGGTATACAATGAGCAGTTCTTC.

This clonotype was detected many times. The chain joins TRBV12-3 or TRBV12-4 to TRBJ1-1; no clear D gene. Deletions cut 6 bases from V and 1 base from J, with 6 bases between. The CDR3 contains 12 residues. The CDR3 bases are TGTGCCAGCAGGCCAGGGAACACTGAAGCTTTCTTT. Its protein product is CASRPGNTEAFF.

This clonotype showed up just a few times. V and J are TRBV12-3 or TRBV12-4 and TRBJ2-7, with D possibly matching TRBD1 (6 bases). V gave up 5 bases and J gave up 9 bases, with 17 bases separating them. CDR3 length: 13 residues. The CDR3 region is CASSTGQWTRQYF. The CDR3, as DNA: TGTGCCAGCAGTACCGGACAGTGGACCCGGCAGTACTTC.

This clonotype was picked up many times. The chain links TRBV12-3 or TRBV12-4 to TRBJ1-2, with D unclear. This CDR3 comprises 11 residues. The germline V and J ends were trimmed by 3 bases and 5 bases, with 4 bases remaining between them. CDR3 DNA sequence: TGTGCCAGCAGTTTCGGGTATGGCTACACCTTC. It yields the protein CASSFGYGYTF.

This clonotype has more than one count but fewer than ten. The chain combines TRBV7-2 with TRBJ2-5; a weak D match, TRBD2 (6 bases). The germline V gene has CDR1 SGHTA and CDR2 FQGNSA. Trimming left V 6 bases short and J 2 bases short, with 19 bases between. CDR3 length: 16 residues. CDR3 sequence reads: CASRGGLRHPQETQYF. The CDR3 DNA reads TGTGCCAGCAGGGGAGGATTGAGGCATCCACAAGAGACCCAGTACTTC.

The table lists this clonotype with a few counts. CDR3 coding DNA: TGTGCCAGCAGTTACCCGGACCTCGCCCCCACAGATACGCAGTATTTT. It encodes CASSYPDLAPTDTQYF. The V and J genes are TRBV6-5 and TRBJ2-3; D unclear. V shed 2 bases and J shed 2 bases, with 14 bases lying between them. This CDR3 region has 16 residues. Germline V gene lookup returns CDR1 MNHEY and CDR2 SVGAGI.

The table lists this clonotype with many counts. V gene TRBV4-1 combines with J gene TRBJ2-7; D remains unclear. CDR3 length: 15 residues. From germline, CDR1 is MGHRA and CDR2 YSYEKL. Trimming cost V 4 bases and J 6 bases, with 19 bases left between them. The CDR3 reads CASSPFPASLGEQYF. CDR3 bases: TGCGCCAGCAGCCCCTTTCCCGCCAGCCTCGGCGAGCAGTACTTC.

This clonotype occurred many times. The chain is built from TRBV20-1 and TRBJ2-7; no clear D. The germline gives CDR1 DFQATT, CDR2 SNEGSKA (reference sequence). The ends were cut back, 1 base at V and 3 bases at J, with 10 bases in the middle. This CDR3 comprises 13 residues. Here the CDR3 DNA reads TGCAGTGCTAGAGCTACCCTGGGCTACGAGCAGTACTTC. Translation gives CSARATLGYEQYF.

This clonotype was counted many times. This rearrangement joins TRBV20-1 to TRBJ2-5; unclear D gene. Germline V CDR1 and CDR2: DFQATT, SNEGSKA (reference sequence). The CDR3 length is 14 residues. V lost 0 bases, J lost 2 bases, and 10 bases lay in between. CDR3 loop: CSAREYPAQETQYF. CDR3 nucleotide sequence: TGCAGTGCTAGAGAATACCCAGCTCAAGAGACCCAGTACTTC.

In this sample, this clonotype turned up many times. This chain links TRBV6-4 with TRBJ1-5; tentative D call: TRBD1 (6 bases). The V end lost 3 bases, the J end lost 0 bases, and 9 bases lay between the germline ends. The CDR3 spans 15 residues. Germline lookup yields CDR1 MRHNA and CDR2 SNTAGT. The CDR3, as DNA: TGTGCCAGCAGTGAGGGGGCCCATAGCAATCAGCCCCAGCATTTT. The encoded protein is CASSEGAHSNQPQHF.

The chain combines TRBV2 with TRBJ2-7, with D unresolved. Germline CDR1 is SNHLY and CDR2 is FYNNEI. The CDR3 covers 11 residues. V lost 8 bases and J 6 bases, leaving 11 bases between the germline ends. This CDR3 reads CASSRVGEQYF. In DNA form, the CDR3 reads TGTGCCAGCTCCCGGGTGGGCGAGCAGTACTTC.

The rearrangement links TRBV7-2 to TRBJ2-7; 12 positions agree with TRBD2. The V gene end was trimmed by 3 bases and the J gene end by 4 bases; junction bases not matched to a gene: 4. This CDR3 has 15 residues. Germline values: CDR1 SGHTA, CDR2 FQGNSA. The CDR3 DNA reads TGTGCCAGCAGCTTTCCGACTAGCGGGGGTTACGAGCAGTACTTC. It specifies CASSFPTSGGYEQYF.